The clone carrying this T cell receptor beta chain was counted between two and nine times. As yet, its antigen is unknown. The CDR3 runs to 14 residues. After removal of 4 bases from V and 3 bases from J, the junction contained 3 bases not matched to a gene. Germline-derived CDR1 and CDR2 are SGHRS and YFSETQ. This record comes from a study of T cells in tumors after PD-1 blockade. Overall study context: No patient had prior checkpoint blockade, systemic immunosuppression, or radiotherapy within 4 weeks. Study-wide findings and caveats: Most post-therapy expanded exhausted CD8+ clones were new, undetected before treatment.

Data came from immunoSEQ multiplex PCR; TCRdb stores just in-frame clones and leaves some out. The table shows 10,000 to 15,000 clones, with nearly 65% occurring only once. The sequencing used tumor tissue, collected before anti-PD-1 treatment. The TCR sequence derives from a human donor with cutaneous squamous cell carcinoma. V and J are TRBV5-1 and TRBJ1-1; 10 bases match TRBD1. The CDR3 bases are TGCGCCAGCAGCAGACAGGGGGCGGACACTGAAGCTTTCTTT. Translation: CASSRQGADTEAFF. Full variable domain (rest looked up from reference TRBV5-1 and TRBJ1-1): KAGVTQTPRYLIKTRGQQVTLSCSPISGHRSVSWYQQTPGQGLQFLFEYFSETQRNKGNFPGRFSGRQFSNSRSEMNVSTLELGDSALYLCASSRQGADTEAFFGQGTRLTVV.